The text below deals with one T cell receptor (beta chain). Its antigen remains unidentified. A read error is the likely source, as a far larger clone sits one nucleotide away. The data were produced by immunoSEQ multiplex PCR, yet TCRdb's version contains in-frame clones alone and is incomplete. The data show about 490,000 clones, roughly 80% seen once. This sample is part of a study of shared clonotypes between healthy human individuals. Points from the study as a whole: Tissues were not sampled, only blood, and their repertoires likely differ. Donor clonotype sharing was expected to depend on sequencing depth.

The CDR3 totals 16 residues. CDR1 and CDR2 from the germline V gene are LGHNA and YSLEER. V shed 0 bases, J shed 0 bases, and the junction held 5 bases outside the gene matches. The source material was PBMCs. J is TRBJ2-7 and V is TRBV4-3, with TRBD2 matching 7 bases. The source is a woman aged 40 to 50 in good health. Some clones in this sample may be carry-over from other donors' samples. CDR3 nucleotides: TGCGCCAGCAGCCAAGAAATGGGAGGGGCCTCCTACGAGCAGTACTTC. Translation gives CASSQEMGGASYEQYF.